This record looks at one TCR beta chain sequence and its context. What it binds is not known. It was with 60 Vbeta and 13 Jbeta primers that the PCR ran. Sequencing was performed with immunoSEQ multiplex PCR; in TCRdb, only in-frame clones are kept and a portion is missing. The sample carries nearly 95,000 clones, approximately 57% recorded once. These data originate in a study of cytomegalovirus exposure and HLA in healthy donors. Broader study findings: As a later analysis showed, a missense DCLRE1C variant was linked to trimming of TCR beta V- and J-genes.

This CDR3 contains 13 residues. Germline V lookup: CDR1 SGHNT, CDR2 YYREEE (reference sequence). The V and J ends lost 6 bases and 3 bases, in that order; junction bases with no gene match: 2. Sequences were obtained from PBMCs. The receptor was isolated from a woman younger than 45 in good health and CMV-seronegative. The V gene is TRBV5-4, the J gene TRBJ2-5; 10 bases align to TRBD2. The CDR3 DNA follows: TGTGCCAGCAACCTAGCGGGGGAAGAGACCCAGTACTTC. Amino acid sequence: CASNLAGEETQYF.